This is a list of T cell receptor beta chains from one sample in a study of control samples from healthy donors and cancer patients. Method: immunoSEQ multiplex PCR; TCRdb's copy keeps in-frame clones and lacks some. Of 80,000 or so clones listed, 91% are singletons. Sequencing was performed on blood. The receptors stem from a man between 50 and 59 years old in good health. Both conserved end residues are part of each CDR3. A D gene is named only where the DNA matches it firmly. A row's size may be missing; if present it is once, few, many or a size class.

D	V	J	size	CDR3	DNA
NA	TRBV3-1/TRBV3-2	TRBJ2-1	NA	CASSQESAGAEQFF	TGTGCCAGCAGCCAAGAATCCGCGGGGGCCGAGCAGTTCTTC
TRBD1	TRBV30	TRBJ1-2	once	CAWRGQTGGYTF	TGTGCCTGGAGGGGACAGACTGGAGGCTACACCTTC
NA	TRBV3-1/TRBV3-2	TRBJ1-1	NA	CASSQGQQAEAFF	TGTGCCAGCAGCCAAGGGCAGCAAGCCGAAGCTTTCTTT
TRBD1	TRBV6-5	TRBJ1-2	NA	CASRGTGLYGYTF	TGTGCCAGCCGAGGGACAGGGCTCTATGGCTACACCTTC
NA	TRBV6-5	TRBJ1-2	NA	CASSYSYGANYGYTF	TGTGCCAGCAGTTACTCCTACGGGGCAAACTATGGCTACACCTTC
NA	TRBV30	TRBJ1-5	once	CAWSVVGNQPQHF	TGTGCCTGGAGTGTAGTCGGGAACCAGCCCCAGCATTTT
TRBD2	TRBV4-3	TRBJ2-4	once	CASSLTSGGGSIQYF	TGCGCCAGCAGCTTAACCTCCGGGGGGGGTAGCATTCAGTACTTC
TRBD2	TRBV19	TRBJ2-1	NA	CASAPGTSGYNEQFF	TGTGCCAGTGCTCCCGGGACTAGCGGGTACAATGAGCAGTTCTTC
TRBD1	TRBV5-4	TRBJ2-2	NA	CASSPWTGSNTGELLF	TGTGCCAGCAGCCCTTGGACAGGGTCAAACACCGGGGAGCTGCTTTTT
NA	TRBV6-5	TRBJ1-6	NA	CASSYSPSNSPLHF	TGTGCCAGCAGTTACTCCCCCAGCAATTCACCCCTCCACTTT
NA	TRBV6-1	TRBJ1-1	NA	CASSELGGLNTEAFF	TGTGCCAGCAGTGAATTGGGCGGGTTGAACACTGAAGCTTTCTTT
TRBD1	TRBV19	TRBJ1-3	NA	CASSMGQGNLMSEF	TGTGCCAGCTCAATGGGACAGGGGAATCTCATGTCGGAGTTT
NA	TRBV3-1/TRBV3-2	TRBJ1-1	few	CASSCAGRSCTEAFF	TGTGCCAGCAGCTGTGCCGGCCGGTCGTGCACTGAAGCTTTCTTT
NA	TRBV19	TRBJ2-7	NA	CASSGFRTDTYEQYF	TGTGCCAGTAGTGGGTTTAGGACGGATACCTACGAGCAGTACTTC
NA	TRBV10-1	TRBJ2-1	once	CASSESLGYNEQFF	TGCGCCAGCAGTGAGTCGTTAGGGTACAATGAGCAGTTCTTC
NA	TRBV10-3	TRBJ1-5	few	CAISRSNQPQHF	TGTGCCATCAGCAGGAGCAATCAGCCCCAGCATTTT
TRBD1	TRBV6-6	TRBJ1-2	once	CASTIQGVNGYTF	TGTGCCAGCACGATACAGGGGGTTAATGGCTACACCTTC
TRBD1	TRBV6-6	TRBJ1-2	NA	CASSPNGQGGYTF	TGTGCCAGCAGTCCGAATGGACAGGGAGGCTACACCTTC
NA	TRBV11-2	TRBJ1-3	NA	CASSSQTRGNTIYF	TGTGCCAGCAGCTCTCAGACGAGGGGAAACACCATATATTTT
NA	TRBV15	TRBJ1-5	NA	CATSRDLEYQPQHF	TGTGCCACCAGCAGAGATTTGGAGTATCAGCCCCAGCATTTT
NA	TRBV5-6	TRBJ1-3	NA	CASSFGGNPRNTIYF	TGTGCCAGCAGCTTTGGGGGGAATCCCAGAAACACCATATATTTT
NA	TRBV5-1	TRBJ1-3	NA	CASSFSAGGNTIYF	TGCGCCAGCAGCTTTTCGGCAGGAGGAAACACCATATATTTT
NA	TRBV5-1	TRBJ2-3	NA	CASSPASADTDTQYF	TGCGCCAGCAGCCCCGCGTCCGCCGACACAGATACGCAGTATTTT
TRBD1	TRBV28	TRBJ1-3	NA	CASRPTLGQAGNTIYF	TGTGCCAGCAGACCCACGTTGGGACAGGCTGGAAACACCATATATTTT
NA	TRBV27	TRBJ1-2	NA	CASSFRGTIKANYGYTF	TGTGCCAGCAGTTTCCGCGGGACAATCAAGGCGAACTATGGCTACACCTTC
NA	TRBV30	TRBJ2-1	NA	CAWSSWVLDYNEQFF	TGTGCCTGGAGTTCCTGGGTTCTGGACTACAATGAGCAGTTCTTC
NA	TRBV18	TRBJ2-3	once	CASSPPLGGYHTDTQYF	TGTGCCAGCTCCCCTCCTCTGGGGGGCTACCACACAGATACGCAGTATTTT
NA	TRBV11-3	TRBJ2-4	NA	CASSLVSEGDIQYF	TGTGCCAGCAGCTTAGTCAGCGAGGGTGACATTCAGTACTTC
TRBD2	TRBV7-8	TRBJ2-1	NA	CASSMGGGLYNEQFF	TGTGCCAGCAGCATGGGGGGGGGACTCTACAATGAGCAGTTCTTC
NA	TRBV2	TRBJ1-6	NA	CASREGGDYSPLHF	TGTGCCAGCAGGGAGGGAGGGGATTATTCACCCCTCCACTTT
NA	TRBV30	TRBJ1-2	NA	CAWSEVTLYGYTF	TGTGCCTGGAGTGAGGTAACCCTCTATGGCTACACCTTC
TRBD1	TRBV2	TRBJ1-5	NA	CASSPGTVNQPQHF	TGTGCCAGCAGCCCCGGGACAGTCAATCAGCCCCAGCATTTT
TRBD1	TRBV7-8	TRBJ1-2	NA	CASSSPRDRVTYGYTF	TGTGCCAGCAGCAGTCCCCGGGACAGGGTTACCTATGGCTACACCTTC
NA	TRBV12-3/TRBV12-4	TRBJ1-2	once	CASRQQGGGGYTF	TGTGCCAGCAGACAACAGGGCGGTGGTGGCTACACCTTC
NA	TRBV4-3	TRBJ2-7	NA	CASSQDRRSSYEQYF	TGCGCCAGCAGCCAAGATCGGCGCAGTTCCTACGAGCAGTACTTC
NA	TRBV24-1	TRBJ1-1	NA	CATSGGTPAEAFF	TGTGCCACCAGTGGTGGGACACCCGCTGAAGCTTTCTTT
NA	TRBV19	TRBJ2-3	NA	CASSFRDGLLDTQYF	TGTGCCAGTAGTTTTCGGGACGGCTTGCTTGATACGCAGTATTTT
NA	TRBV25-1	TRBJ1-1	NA	CASTRDRNTEAFF	TGTGCCAGCACCAGGGATAGGAACACTGAAGCTTTCTTT
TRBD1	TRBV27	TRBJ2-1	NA	CASSLPPGTGEGNEQFF	TGTGCCAGCAGTTTACCCCCCGGGACAGGGGAGGGCAATGAGCAGTTCTTC
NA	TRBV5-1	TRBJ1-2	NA	CASSLGREIYGYTF	TGCGCCAGCAGCTTGGGCAGGGAAATATATGGCTACACCTTC
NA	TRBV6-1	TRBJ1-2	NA	CASSASRGGLNYGYTF	TGTGCCAGCAGTGCCTCCCGGGGGGGATTGAACTATGGCTACACCTTC
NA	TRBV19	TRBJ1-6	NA	CATTQGLNSPLHF	TGTGCCACAACCCAGGGGCTTAATTCACCCCTCCACTTT